The source of this T cell receptor (beta chain) is a study of T cells in Graves' hyperthyroidism and ophthalmopathy. Per the germline V gene, CDR1 is SQVTM and CDR2 is ANQGSEA. V was pared by 7 bases and J by 7 bases, with 3 bases of the junction left unmatched. The CDR3 loop spans 12 amino acids. A patient was excluded if there was uncontrolled infection, other autoimmune disease, pregnancy or lactation. The study based diagnoses on clinical symptoms, serum thyroxine and TRAb, thyroid ultrasound and orbital computed tomography. Authors of the study amplified TCR beta CDR3 regions from RNA transcripts. Using the HTBI primer set, a first-round RT-PCR was run on the TCR CDR3. From the multiplex PCR reads, TCRdb called clonotypes with MiXCR, one entry per CDR3 protein. The table has fewer than 600,000 distinct CDR3 sequences, approximately 15% seen once. Ten or more counts support this clonotype. Its antigen is currently unknown.

Study conclusions and caveats: Ophthalmopathy was separated from stable hyperthyroidism by a 13 V-J model.

V and J are TRBV29-1 and TRBJ2-2; 10 nucleotides agree with TRBD1. Sequencing input: blood. The clonotype comes from a woman aged 18-29 years with Graves' hyperthyroidism. CDR3 nucleotides: TGCAGCGGGGGACAGGGGAACGGGGAGCTGTTTTTT. Protein product: CSGGQGNGELFF.